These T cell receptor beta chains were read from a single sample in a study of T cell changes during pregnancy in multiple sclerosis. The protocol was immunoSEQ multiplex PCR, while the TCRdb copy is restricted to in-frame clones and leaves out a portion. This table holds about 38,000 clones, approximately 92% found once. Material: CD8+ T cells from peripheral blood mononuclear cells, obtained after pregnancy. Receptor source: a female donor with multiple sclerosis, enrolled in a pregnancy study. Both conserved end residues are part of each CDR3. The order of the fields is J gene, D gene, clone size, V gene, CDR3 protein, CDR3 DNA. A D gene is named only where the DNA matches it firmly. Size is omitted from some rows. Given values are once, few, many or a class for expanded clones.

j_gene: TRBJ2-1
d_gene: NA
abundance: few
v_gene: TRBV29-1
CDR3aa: CSVRLEDSYNEQFF
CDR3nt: TGCAGCGTTCGGTTAGAAGATTCCTACAATGAGCAGTTCTTC

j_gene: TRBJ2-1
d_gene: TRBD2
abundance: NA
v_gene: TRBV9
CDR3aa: CASSAGLAGPYEQFF
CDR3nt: TGTGCCAGCAGCGCGGGACTAGCGGGACCGTATGAGCAGTTCTTC

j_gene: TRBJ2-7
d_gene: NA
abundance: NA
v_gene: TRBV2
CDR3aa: CASNSPRAYEQYF
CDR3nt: TGTGCCAGCAACTCCCCTCGGGCCTACGAGCAGTACTTC

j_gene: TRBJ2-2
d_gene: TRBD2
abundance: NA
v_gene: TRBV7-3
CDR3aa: CASSLKTSGAQVLNTGLPRELFF
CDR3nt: TGTGCCAGCAGCTTAAAGACTAGCGGGGCACAAGTCCTGAACACCGGTCTTCCCCGGGAGCTGTTTTTT

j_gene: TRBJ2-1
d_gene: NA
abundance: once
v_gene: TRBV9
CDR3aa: CASSPSGAGEQFF
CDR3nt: TGTGCCAGCAGCCCCAGTGGCGCAGGTGAGCAGTTCTTC

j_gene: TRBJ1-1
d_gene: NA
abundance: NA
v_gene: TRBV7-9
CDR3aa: CASSSVTGWGTEAFF
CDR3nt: TGTGCCAGCAGCTCCGTCACAGGGTGGGGCACTGAAGCTTTCTTT

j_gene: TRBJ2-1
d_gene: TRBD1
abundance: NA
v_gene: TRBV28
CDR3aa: CAIAPGQGYNEQFF
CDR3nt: TGTGCCATCGCGCCGGGACAGGGTTACAATGAGCAGTTCTTC

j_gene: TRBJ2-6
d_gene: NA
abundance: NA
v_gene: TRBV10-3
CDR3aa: CAISETGSGANVLTF
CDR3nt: TGTGCCATCAGTGAGACTGGCTCTGGGGCCAACGTCCTGACTTTC

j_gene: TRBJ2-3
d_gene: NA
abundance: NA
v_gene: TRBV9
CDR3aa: CASSVSSTDTQYF
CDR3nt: TGTGCCAGCAGCGTCAGTAGCACAGATACGCAGTATTTT

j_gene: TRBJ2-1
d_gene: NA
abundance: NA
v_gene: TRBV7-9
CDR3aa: CASTIRKPTGRTSEQFF
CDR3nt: TGTGCCAGCACCATTCGGAAACCTACAGGGAGAACCAGTGAGCAGTTCTTC

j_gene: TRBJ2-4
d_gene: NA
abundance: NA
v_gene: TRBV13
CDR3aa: CASSSNAQGGVAKNIQYF
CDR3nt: TGTGCCAGCAGTTCTAACGCTCAAGGTGGAGTGGCCAAAAACATTCAGTACTTC

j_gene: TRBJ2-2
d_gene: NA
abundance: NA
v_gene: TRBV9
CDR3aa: CASSAYELDTGELFF
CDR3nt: TGTGCCAGCAGCGCATATGAACTAGACACCGGGGAGCTGTTTTTT

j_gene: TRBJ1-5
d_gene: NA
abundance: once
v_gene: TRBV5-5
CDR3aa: CASSLTGLWPQHF
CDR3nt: TGTGCCAGCAGCTTAACAGGGTTATGGCCCCAGCATTTT

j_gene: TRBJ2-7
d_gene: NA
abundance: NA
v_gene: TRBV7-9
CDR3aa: CASSPRQGGEQYF
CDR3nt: TGTGCCAGCAGTCCGCGTCAGGGTGGAGAGCAGTACTTC

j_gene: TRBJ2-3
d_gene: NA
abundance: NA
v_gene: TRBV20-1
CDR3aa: CSARDRGTQYF
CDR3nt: TGCAGTGCTAGAGATAGAGGTACGCAGTATTTT

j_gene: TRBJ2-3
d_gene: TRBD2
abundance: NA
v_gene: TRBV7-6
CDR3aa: CASSARLAAQYF
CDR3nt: TGTGCCAGCAGCGCCCGACTAGCTGCGCAGTATTTT

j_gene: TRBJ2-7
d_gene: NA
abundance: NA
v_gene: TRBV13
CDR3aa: CASSLYGGSYEQYF
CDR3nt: TGTGCCAGCAGCTTATACGGCGGCTCCTACGAGCAGTACTTC

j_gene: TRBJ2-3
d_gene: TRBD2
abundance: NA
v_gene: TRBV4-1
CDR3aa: CASSQVGTSGGAVDTQYF
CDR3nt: TGCGCCAGCAGCCAAGTGGGGACTAGCGGGGGGGCCGTAGATACGCAGTATTTT

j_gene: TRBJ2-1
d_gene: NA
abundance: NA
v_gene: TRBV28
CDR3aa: CASSPPGDEQFF
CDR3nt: TGTGCCAGCAGCCCCCCCGGGGATGAGCAGTTCTTC

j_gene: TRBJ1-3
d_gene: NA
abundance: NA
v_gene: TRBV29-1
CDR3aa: CSVKQGAGNTIYF
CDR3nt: TGCAGCGTGAAGCAGGGTGCGGGAAACACCATATATTTT

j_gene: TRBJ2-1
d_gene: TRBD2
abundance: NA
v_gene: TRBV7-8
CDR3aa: CASSPGTSGVKSYNEQFF
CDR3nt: TGTGCCAGCAGCCCCGGGACTAGCGGGGTTAAATCCTACAATGAGCAGTTCTTC

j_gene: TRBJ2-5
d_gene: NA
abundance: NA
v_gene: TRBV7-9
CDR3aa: CASSPSERGSETQYF
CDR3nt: TGTGCCAGCAGCCCGTCTGAAAGGGGATCAGAGACCCAGTACTTC

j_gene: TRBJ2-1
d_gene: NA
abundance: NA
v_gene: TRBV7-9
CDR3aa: CASSLRVTGQREQFF
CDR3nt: TGTGCCAGCAGCTTAAGAGTCACAGGCCAACGCGAGCAGTTCTTC

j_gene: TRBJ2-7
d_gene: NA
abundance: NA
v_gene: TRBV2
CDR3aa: CASSEPSHEQYF
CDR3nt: TGTGCCAGCAGTGAACCGTCCCACGAGCAGTACTTC

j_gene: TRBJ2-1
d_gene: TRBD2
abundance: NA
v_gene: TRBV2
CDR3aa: CASRDLGASGNYNEQFF
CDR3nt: TGTGCCAGCAGAGACCTAGGGGCTAGCGGGAATTACAATGAGCAGTTCTTC

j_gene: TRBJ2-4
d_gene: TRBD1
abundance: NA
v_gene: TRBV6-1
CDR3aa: CASSERQGLAKNIQYF
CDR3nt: TGTGCCAGCAGTGAGAGACAGGGTCTAGCCAAAAACATTCAGTACTTC

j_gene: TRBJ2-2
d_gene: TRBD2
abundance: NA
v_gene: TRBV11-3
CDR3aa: CASSSPISGGSTGELFF
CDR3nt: TGTGCCAGCAGCTCACCCATTAGCGGGGGGAGCACCGGGGAGCTGTTTTTT

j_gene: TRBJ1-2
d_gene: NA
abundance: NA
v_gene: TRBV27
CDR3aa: CASSLGPSDNGYTF
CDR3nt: TGTGCCAGCAGTTTAGGGCCGTCGGATAACGGCTACACCTTC

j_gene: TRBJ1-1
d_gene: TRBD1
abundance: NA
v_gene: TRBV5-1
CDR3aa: CASSYWGQGPKVLKTEAFF
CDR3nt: TGCGCCAGCAGCTATTGGGGACAGGGGCCAAAAGTATTGAAGACTGAAGCTTTCTTT

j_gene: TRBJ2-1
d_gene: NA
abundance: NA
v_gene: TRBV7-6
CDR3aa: CASTAGVDNVEQFF
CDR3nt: TGTGCCAGCACCGCAGGGGTTGACAATGTGGAGCAGTTCTTC

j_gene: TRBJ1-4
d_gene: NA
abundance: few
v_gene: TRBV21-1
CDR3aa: CASSKEAPRQSFNEKLFF
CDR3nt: TGTGCCAGCAGCAAAGAGGCCCCGCGACAGAGCTTTAATGAAAAACTGTTTTTT

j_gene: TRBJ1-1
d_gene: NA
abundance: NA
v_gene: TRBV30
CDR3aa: CAWSTEPRFSEAFF
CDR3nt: TGTGCCTGGAGTACCGAGCCTAGGTTTTCTGAAGCTTTCTTT

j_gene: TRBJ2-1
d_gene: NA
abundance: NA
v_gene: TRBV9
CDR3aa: CASSVIGASYNEQFF
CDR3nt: TGTGCCAGCAGCGTGATAGGGGCATCCTACAATGAGCAGTTCTTC

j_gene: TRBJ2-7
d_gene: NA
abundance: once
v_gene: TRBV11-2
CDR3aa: CASSVPQGPYEQYF
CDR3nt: TGTGCCAGCAGCGTCCCCCAGGGTCCCTACGAGCAGTACTTC

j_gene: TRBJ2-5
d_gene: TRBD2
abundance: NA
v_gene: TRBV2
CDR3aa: CASFKVGLAGTRGTQYF
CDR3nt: TGTGCCAGCTTTAAGGTGGGGCTAGCGGGGACTCGTGGGACCCAGTACTTC

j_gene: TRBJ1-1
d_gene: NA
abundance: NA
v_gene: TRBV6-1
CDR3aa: CASSEQTDKGITEAFF
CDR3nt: TGTGCCAGCAGTGAACAAACTGACAAGGGGATTACTGAAGCTTTCTTT

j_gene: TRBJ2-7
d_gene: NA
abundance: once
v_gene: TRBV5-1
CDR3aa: CASSVGFGGSYEQYF
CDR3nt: TGCGCCAGCAGCGTCGGGTTCGGGGGATCCTACGAGCAGTACTTC

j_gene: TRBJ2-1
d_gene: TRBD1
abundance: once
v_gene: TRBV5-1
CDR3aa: CASSFAGTGPGGQFF
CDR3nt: TGCGCCAGCAGCTTTGCTGGGACAGGGCCGGGAGGGCAGTTCTTC

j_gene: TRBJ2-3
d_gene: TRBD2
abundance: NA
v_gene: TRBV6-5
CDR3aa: CASSYSGGSTDTQYF
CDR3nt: TGTGCCAGCAGTTACTCCGGGGGGAGCACAGATACGCAGTATTTT

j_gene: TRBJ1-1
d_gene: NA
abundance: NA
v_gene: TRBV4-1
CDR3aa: CASSHGSNTEAFF
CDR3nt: TGCGCCAGCAGCCATGGGAGCAACACTGAAGCTTTCTTT

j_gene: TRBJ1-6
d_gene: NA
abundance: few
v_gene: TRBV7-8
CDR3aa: CASSPRGGNSPLHF
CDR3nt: TGTGCCAGCAGCCCCAGGGGCGGCAATTCACCCCTCCACTTT

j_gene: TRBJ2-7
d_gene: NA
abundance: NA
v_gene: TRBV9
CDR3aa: CASSAGNEQYF
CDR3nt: TGTGCCAGCAGCGCAGGGAACGAGCAGTACTTC

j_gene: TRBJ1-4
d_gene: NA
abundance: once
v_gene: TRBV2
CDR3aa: CASSYSGLADEKLFF
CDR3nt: TGTGCCAGCAGTTACTCAGGGTTAGCAGATGAAAAACTGTTTTTT

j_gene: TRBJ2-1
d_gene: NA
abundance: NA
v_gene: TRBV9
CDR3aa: CASSAGGREGSNEQFF
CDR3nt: TGTGCCAGCAGCGCCGGGGGAAGGGAAGGAAGCAATGAGCAGTTCTTC

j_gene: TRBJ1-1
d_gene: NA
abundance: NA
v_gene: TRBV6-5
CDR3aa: CASRSGTEAFF
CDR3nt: TGTGCCAGCAGATCAGGGACTGAAGCTTTCTTT

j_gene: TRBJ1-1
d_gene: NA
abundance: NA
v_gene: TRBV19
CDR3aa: CASSIKGRNTEAFF
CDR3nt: TGTGCCAGTAGTATCAAGGGGAGGAATACTGAAGCTTTCTTT

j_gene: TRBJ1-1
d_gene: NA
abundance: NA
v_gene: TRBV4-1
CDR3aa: CASSHLDRGGLAEAFF
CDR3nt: TGCGCCAGCAGCCATCTAGACAGAGGGGGTCTGGCTGAAGCTTTCTTT

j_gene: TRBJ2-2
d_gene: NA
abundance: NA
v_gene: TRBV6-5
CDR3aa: CASSYSSSGELFF
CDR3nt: TGTGCCAGCAGTTACAGTAGCAGCGGGGAGCTGTTTTTT

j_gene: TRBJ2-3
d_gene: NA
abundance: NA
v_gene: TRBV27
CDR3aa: CASSLDGPGTDTQYF
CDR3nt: TGTGCCAGCAGTTTAGACGGACCAGGGACAGATACGCAGTATTTT

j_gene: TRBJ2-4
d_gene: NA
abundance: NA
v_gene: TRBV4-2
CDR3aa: CASSQDLSRASKNIQYF
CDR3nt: TGTGCCAGCAGCCAAGATTTATCCAGGGCCAGCAAAAACATTCAGTACTTC

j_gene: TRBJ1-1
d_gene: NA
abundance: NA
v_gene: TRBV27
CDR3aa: CASSLSSRVEAFF
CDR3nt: TGTGCCAGCAGTTTATCGTCTCGGGTTGAAGCTTTCTTT

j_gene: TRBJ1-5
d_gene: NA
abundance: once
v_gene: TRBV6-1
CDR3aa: CASSETVGRNQPQHF
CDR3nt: TGTGCCAGTTCGGAGACAGTAGGTCGCAATCAGCCCCAGCATTTT